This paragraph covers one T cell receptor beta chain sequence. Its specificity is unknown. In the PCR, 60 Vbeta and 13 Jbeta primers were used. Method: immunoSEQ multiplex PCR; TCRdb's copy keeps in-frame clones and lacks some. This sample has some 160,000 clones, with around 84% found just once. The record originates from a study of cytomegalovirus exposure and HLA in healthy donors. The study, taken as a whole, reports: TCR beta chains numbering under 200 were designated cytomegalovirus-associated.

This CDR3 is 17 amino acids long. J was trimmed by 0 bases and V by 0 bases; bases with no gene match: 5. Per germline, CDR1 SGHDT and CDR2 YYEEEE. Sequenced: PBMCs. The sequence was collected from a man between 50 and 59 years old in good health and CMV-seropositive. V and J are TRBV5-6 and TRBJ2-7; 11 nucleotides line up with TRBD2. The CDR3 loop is CASSLALAGGLSYEQYV. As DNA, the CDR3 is TGTGCCAGCAGCTTGGCGCTAGCGGGAGGACTCTCCTACGAGCAGTACGTC.